Each of the 18 T cell receptor beta chains below was sequenced from the same sample in a study of immune cell composition in non-small cell lung cancer. Sequencing used immunoSEQ multiplex PCR; TCRdb keeps in-frame clones, though not all of them. The repertoire holds 2,000 or so clones, with around 86% as singletons. The specimen sequenced was lung tumor tissue. The receptors were sampled from a human donor with non-small cell lung cancer.

The chain links TRBV27 to TRBJ2-4, with D uncertain. The CDR3 spans 14 residues. CDR1 and CDR2 (germline): MNHEY, SMNVEV (reference sequence). V was cut by 5 bases and J by 5 bases, with 13 bases left in between. Written as DNA, the CDR3 is TGTGCCAGCAGTCCATGGTCCCGGGAAAACATTCAGTACTTC. Its protein product is CASSPWSRENIQYF.

V usage is TRBV29-1 and J usage is TRBJ1-3; D remains ambiguous. There are 14 residues in the CDR3. The V and J ends lost 4 bases and 2 bases respectively, with 12 bases between them. Germline CDR1 SQVTM, CDR2 ANQGSEA. CDR3: CSVVEGAAGNTIYF. As DNA, the CDR3 is TGCAGCGTTGTCGAGGGAGCTGCTGGAAACACCATATATTTT.

This rearrangement joins TRBV30 to TRBJ1-1, with D perhaps matching TRBD1 (5 bases). V lost 4 bases, J lost 0 bases, and 21 bases lay in between. The CDR3 is 17 residues long. Germline loops: CDR1 GTSNPN, CDR2 SVGIG (reference sequence). The CDR3 coding sequence is TGTGCCTGGAAGATCTTCAGAAGGGGAGGGCTGAACACTGAAGCTTTCTTT. Translated, it gives CAWKIFRRGGLNTEAFF.

The chain employs TRBV15 and TRBJ2-5, with a tentative D call TRBD2 (5 bases). V dropped 3 bases and J dropped 1 base, with 9 bases sitting between them. The CDR3 runs 14 residues. The germline CDR1 and CDR2 sequences are LNHNV and YYDKDF (reference sequence). The CDR3 region is CATSSGVPQETQYF. CDR3 DNA: TGTGCCACCAGCAGCGGGGTCCCCCAAGAGACCCAGTACTTC.

This clone is large. V usage is TRBV19 and J usage is TRBJ2-7; D remains unclear. This CDR3 has 13 residues. CDR1 and CDR2 (germline): LNHDA, SQIVND (reference sequence). Trimming stripped 3 bases from V and 4 bases from J, with 10 bases between. CDR3 amino acids: CASSIFPGYEQYF. The CDR3, as DNA: TGTGCCAGTAGTATTTTTCCCGGGTACGAGCAGTACTTC.

The CDR3 loop reads CASSLVSGQLNSPLHF. The CDR3 nucleotides read TGTGCCAGCAGCTTAGTGTCAGGCCAATTAAATTCACCCCTCCACTTT. The V and J genes are TRBV7-2 and TRBJ1-6; D gene ambiguous. V gave up 1 base and J gave up 7 bases, with 14 bases separating them. Germline CDR1 is SGHTA and CDR2 is FQGNSA. The CDR3 length is 16 residues. The variable domain in full, completed from reference TRBV7-2 and TRBJ1-6, reads GAGVSQSPSNKVTEKGKDVELRCDPISGHTALYWYRQSLGQGLEFLIYFQGNSAPDKSGLPSDRFSAERTGGSVSTLTIQRTQQEDSAVYLCASSLVSGQLNSPLHFGNGTRLTVT.

The rearrangement links TRBV27 to TRBJ2-6, with 7 bases aligning to TRBD1. The CDR3 totals 17 residues. V was pared by 4 bases and J by 0 bases, with 6 bases of the junction left unmatched. Germline V gene lookup returns CDR1 MNHEY and CDR2 SMNVEV (reference sequence). The CDR3 loop reads CASSWGQFRSGANVLTF. The CDR3 DNA is TGTGCCAGCAGTTGGGGACAGTTTCGCTCTGGGGCCAACGTCCTGACTTTC. Complete variable domain (other parts from reference TRBV27 and TRBJ2-6): EAQVTQNPRYLITVTGKKLTVTCSQNMNHEYMSWYRQDPGLGLRQIYYSMNVEVTDKGDVPEGYKVSRKEKRNFPLILESPSPNQTSLYFCASSWGQFRSGANVLTFGAGSRLTVL.

This clone was observed a single time. The V call is TRBV27, the J call TRBJ1-1; tentative D call: TRBD1 (6 bases). V lost 7 bases, J lost 6 bases, and 21 bases lay in between. The CDR3 sequence is 15 residues long. Germline V gene data show CDR1 as MNHEY and CDR2 as SMNVEV (reference sequence). CDR3 residues: CASTLTSTGRSEAFF. CDR3 DNA: TGTGCCAGCACCCTTACTTCGACAGGAAGGTCTGAAGCTTTCTTT.

This clone was observed a few times. The rearrangement links TRBV2 to TRBJ2-1; 9 bases align to TRBD1. Looked up from germline, CDR1 is SNHLY and CDR2 is FYNNEI. The CDR3 length is 14 residues. Trimming cost V 5 bases and J 5 bases; bases outside gene matches: 4. DNA of the CDR3: TGTGCCAGCAGTATACGACAGGGGGACAATGAGCAGTTCTTC. Protein sequence: CASSIRQGDNEQFF.

The chain recombines TRBV19 with TRBJ1-6; unclear D gene. This CDR3 contains 12 residues. V lost 0 bases, J lost 10 bases, and 4 bases lay in between. Looked up from germline, CDR1 is LNHDA and CDR2 is SQIVND (reference sequence). The CDR3 coding sequence is TGTGCCAGTAGTATAGAGCTATCACCCCTCCACTTT. The encoded protein is CASSIELSPLHF.

This clone was counted a single time. The chain couples TRBV19 to TRBJ1-2, with no clear D. CDR1 is LNHDA, CDR2 SQIVND, per germline (reference sequence). Trimming took off 5 bases at V and 4 bases at J, with 11 bases between the two ends. The length of the CDR3 is 13 residues. CDR3 residues: CASSAQDFYGYTF. For the CDR3, the DNA is TGTGCCAGTAGTGCCCAGGACTTCTATGGCTACACCTTC.

The V call is TRBV9, the J call TRBJ2-3; a weak D match, TRBD2 (7 bases). Germline lookup yields CDR1 SGDLS and CDR2 YYNGEE. CDR3 length: 17 residues. Trimming pared 0 bases from V and 2 bases from J, leaving 16 bases between. DNA of the CDR3: TGTGCCAGCAGCGTAGGAGGGGGAGGGGGGAACACAGATACGCAGTATTTT. Translating gives CASSVGGGGGNTDTQYF. The full variable domain, with the rest looked up from reference TRBV9 and TRBJ2-3, is DSGVTQTPKHLITATGQRVTLRCSPRSGDLSVYWYQQSLDQGLQFLIQYYNGEERAKGNILERFSAQQFPDLHSELNLSSLELGDSALYFCASSVGGGGGNTDTQYFGPGTRLTVL.

The V call is TRBV2, the J call TRBJ1-4; D might be TRBD1 (5 bases). The CDR3 length is 16 residues. V dropped 5 bases and J dropped 0 bases, with 13 bases sitting between them. Germline V gene lookup returns CDR1 SNHLY and CDR2 FYNNEI. The chain's CDR3 is CASSPDRYATNEKLFF. DNA of the CDR3: TGTGCCAGCAGTCCCGACAGATATGCAACTAATGAAAAACTGTTTTTT.

This chain links TRBV28 with TRBJ2-6; 7 positions agree with TRBD1. The J segment lost 0 bases and the V segment lost 3 bases, leaving 11 bases of the junction unmatched. Per germline, CDR1 MDHEN and CDR2 SYDVKM. The CDR3 contains 19 residues. CDR3 amino acids: CASSFSPRTGRSGANVLTF. The DNA for the CDR3 is TGTGCCAGCAGTTTTTCACCCCGGACAGGCCGCTCTGGGGCCAACGTCCTGACTTTC.

The chain recombines TRBV19 with TRBJ2-1; 8 nucleotides agree with TRBD2. Germline-derived CDR1 and CDR2 are LNHDA and SQIVND (reference sequence). J was trimmed by 16 bases and V by 5 bases; bases with no gene match: 7. This CDR3 is built from 11 residues. DNA for the CDR3: TGTGCCAGTAGTGGGACGGGGGGGCATTTCTTC. It codes for CASSGTGGHFF.

This rearrangement joins TRBV29-1 to TRBJ2-7; 12 nucleotides agree with TRBD1. From germline, CDR1 is SQVTM and CDR2 ANQGSEA. The CDR3 totals 13 residues. Unmatched junction bases numbered 6, after V lost 7 bases and J lost 5 bases. The CDR3 loop reads CSASGTGGHEQYF. Written as DNA, the CDR3 is TGCAGCGCCTCCGGGACAGGGGGCCACGAGCAGTACTTC.

The gene calls are TRBV29-1 and TRBJ2-7; D may be TRBD1 (6 bases). The ends were cut back, 4 bases at V and 3 bases at J, with 16 bases in the middle. The CDR3 contains 14 residues. Germline loops: CDR1 SQVTM, CDR2 ANQGSEA. CDR3 sequence: CSVARTVDSYEQYF. The CDR3 nucleotides are TGCAGCGTTGCCCGAACCGTGGACAGCTACGAGCAGTACTTC.

This clone was seen just once. In nucleotides, the CDR3 is TGTGCCAGCAGGGCCAGGGGAAGCGCAGATACGCAGTATTTT. This sequence encodes CASRARGSADTQYF. The genes are TRBV2 and TRBJ2-3; D possibly corresponds to TRBD1 (6 bases). This CDR3 contains 14 residues. Germline CDR1 is SNHLY and CDR2 is FYNNEI. V lost 6 bases to trimming and J lost 4 bases, with 14 bases between them.